This entry lists 8 T cell receptor beta chains sequenced from one sample in a study of CD8 T cells in Susac syndrome. RNA totalling about 0.45 to 1 ug underwent reverse transcription with random hexamers. TCRdb reanalysed the immunoSEQ multiplex PCR reads using MiXCR and keeps one entry per CDR3 protein. The sample has around 71,000 distinct CDR3 sequences; 96% are singletons. Sequencing input: CD4+ T cells from PBMCs. The receptors stem from a human donor with multiple sclerosis.

The gene calls are TRBV20-1 and TRBJ1-5, with TRBD1 as a possible D gene (5 bases). V gave up 2 bases and J gave up 0 bases, with 8 bases separating them. The CDR3 is 14 residues long. Germline values: CDR1 DFQATT, CDR2 SNEGSKA (reference sequence). The CDR3 protein is CSARTRDSNQPQHF. The CDR3 DNA sequence: TGCAGTGCTAGAACCAGGGATAGCAATCAGCCCCAGCATTTT.

The chain recombines TRBV5-6 with TRBJ1-5, with TRBD1 as a possible D gene (5 bases). CDR1 and CDR2 (germline): SGHDT, YYEEEE. Trimming pared 4 bases from V and 6 bases from J, leaving 14 bases between. The CDR3 totals 14 residues. CDR3 bases: TGTGCCAGCAGCCTCGGCAGGGTTGGTCAGCCCCAGCATTTT. Translated, it gives CASSLGRVGQPQHF.

The chain recombines TRBV12-3 or TRBV12-4 with TRBJ2-2, with D perhaps TRBD1 (6 bases). This CDR3 spans 15 amino acids. V was clipped by 5 bases and J by 0 bases, with 10 bases between them. CDR3 nucleotides: TGTGCCAGCAGTCCCGGGACATCGAACACCGGGGAGCTGTTTTTT. It is translated as CASSPGTSNTGELFF.

The V and J genes are TRBV2 and TRBJ1-5, with 7 bases aligning to TRBD1. There are 14 residues in the CDR3. The J segment lost 4 bases and the V segment lost 7 bases, leaving 7 bases of the junction unmatched. Germline assignment: CDR1 SNHLY and CDR2 FYNNEI. CDR3 bases: TGTGCCAGCACCGTCGAGGGGGCAAATCAGCCCCAGCATTTT. Translated, it gives CASTVEGANQPQHF.

The V gene is TRBV2, the J gene TRBJ2-7; tentative D call: TRBD2 (6 bases). Germline lookup yields CDR1 SNHLY and CDR2 FYNNEI. Trimming cost V 8 bases and J 4 bases, with 15 bases left between them. This CDR3 spans 13 amino acids. The CDR3 sequence: CASSNLGGYEQYF. The DNA for the CDR3 is TGTGCCAGCTCGAACTTGGGGGGATACGAGCAGTACTTC.

The J gene is TRBJ2-5, the V gene TRBV12-3 or TRBV12-4, with a weak D call TRBD1 (5 bases). Trimming pared 5 bases from V and 5 bases from J, leaving 15 bases between. The CDR3 contains 14 residues. The CDR3 sequence: CASSLGQGRETQYF. The CDR3 DNA sequence: TGTGCCAGCAGTCTAGGGCAGGGCAGGGAGACCCAGTACTTC.

V is TRBV14 and J is TRBJ1-1, with D hard to call. The ends were cut back, 5 bases at V and 1 base at J, with 8 bases in the middle. There are 13 residues in the CDR3. The germline V gene encodes CDR1 SGHDN and CDR2 FVKESK. The CDR3 DNA reads TGTGCCAGCAGCGTTACAGAGAACACTGAAGCTTTCTTT. Its protein product is CASSVTENTEAFF.

This clonotype was picked up one time. The J gene is TRBJ1-5, the V gene TRBV6-6, with D possibly matching TRBD1 (5 bases). V was clipped by 5 bases and J by 6 bases, with 14 bases between them. This CDR3 has 14 residues. The germline V gene has CDR1 MNHNY and CDR2 SVGAGI (reference sequence). CDR3 sequence (DNA): TGTGCCAGCAGTAGGGGAAGGGAGGGTCAGCCCCAGCATTTT. It codes for CASSRGREGQPQHF.